Listed below are T cell receptor beta chains from one sample, sequenced in a study of blood T cell repertoires in COVID-19. Profiled with immunoSEQ multiplex PCR; TCRdb holds only in-frame clones, not every one. The sample holds approximately 210,000 clones, about 88% seen once. The material sequenced was peripheral blood. The receptors here all came from a woman aged 40 to 50 with acute or convalescent COVID-19. The CDR3 runs from the conserved cysteine through the conserved F or W. D genes are given only for firm matches. Size is stated for part of the rows, as once, few or many counts, or as a class when the clone is expanded.

v_call: TRBV19
clone_size: .
d_call: TRBD1
j_call: TRBJ2-1
cdr3_nt: TGTGCCAGTAGTTCTCGGGACAGGGCGGGGAATGAGCAGTTCTTC
cdr3_aa: CASSSRDRAGNEQFF

v_call: TRBV19
clone_size: .
d_call: TRBD1
j_call: TRBJ1-5
cdr3_nt: TGTGCCAGTAGTATTGACAGGGGGCTAACAATTCCCAATCAGCCCCAGCATTTT
cdr3_aa: CASSIDRGLTIPNQPQHF

v_call: TRBV6-4
clone_size: .
d_call: TRBD2
j_call: TRBJ2-1
cdr3_nt: TGTGCCAGCAGTCCACTAGCGAACTACAATGAGCAGTTCTTC
cdr3_aa: CASSPLANYNEQFF

v_call: TRBV18
clone_size: .
d_call: .
j_call: TRBJ2-2
cdr3_nt: TGTGCCAGCTCACCACGGGCAGGGGTGAACACCGGGGAGCTGTTTTTT
cdr3_aa: CASSPRAGVNTGELFF

v_call: TRBV11-3
clone_size: .
d_call: TRBD1
j_call: TRBJ1-2
cdr3_nt: TGTGCCAGCAGAAACTTTGGAGAACAGGGGGCGACTCTTCCTAACTATGGCTACACCTTC
cdr3_aa: CASRNFGEQGATLPNYGYTF

v_call: TRBV2
clone_size: .
d_call: TRBD1
j_call: TRBJ2-4
cdr3_nt: TGTGCCAGCAGTGTGGGGACAGGGGGTAACATTCAGTACTTC
cdr3_aa: CASSVGTGGNIQYF

v_call: TRBV6-5
clone_size: .
d_call: .
j_call: TRBJ1-4
cdr3_nt: TGTGCCAGCGGCCCTAGTGGCGGGACTAATGAAAAACTGTTTTTT
cdr3_aa: CASGPSGGTNEKLFF

v_call: TRBV15
clone_size: .
d_call: .
j_call: TRBJ1-3
cdr3_nt: TGTGCCACCAGCAGAGCGGGAAACACCATATATTTT
cdr3_aa: CATSRAGNTIYF

v_call: TRBV6-5
clone_size: .
d_call: .
j_call: TRBJ1-3
cdr3_nt: TGTGCCAGCGCCTCGGTTAGCTCTGGAAACACCATATATTTT
cdr3_aa: CASASVSSGNTIYF

v_call: TRBV5-4
clone_size: .
d_call: .
j_call: TRBJ2-2
cdr3_nt: TGTGCCAGCAGCTTACACCGAAAGAACACCGGGGAGCTGTTTTTT
cdr3_aa: CASSLHRKNTGELFF

v_call: TRBV7-6
clone_size: .
d_call: TRBD1
j_call: TRBJ2-2
cdr3_nt: TGTGCCAGCAGCCCGTACCGTGCGGGACAGGGGGCAACCGGGGAGCTGTTTTTT
cdr3_aa: CASSPYRAGQGATGELFF

v_call: TRBV12-2
clone_size: .
d_call: .
j_call: TRBJ1-1
cdr3_nt: TGTGCAAGTCGCTTAGCAGACAGGGTGGACACTGAAGCTTTCTTT
cdr3_aa: CASRLADRVDTEAFF

v_call: TRBV3-1/TRBV3-2
clone_size: .
d_call: TRBD2
j_call: TRBJ2-1
cdr3_nt: TGTGCCAGCAGCCTTTACTCCGGGACTAGCGATATAAATAGGCATGAGCAGTTCTTC
cdr3_aa: CASSLYSGTSDINRHEQFF

v_call: TRBV19
clone_size: .
d_call: .
j_call: TRBJ1-5
cdr3_nt: TGTGCCAGTAGTGGTGCCGGGGGAGGAAGCAATCAGCCCCAGCATTTT
cdr3_aa: CASSGAGGGSNQPQHF

v_call: TRBV18
clone_size: .
d_call: .
j_call: TRBJ2-2
cdr3_nt: TGTGCCAGCTCACCAAGGACAGCCTGGGCGAACACCGGGGAGCTGTTTTTT
cdr3_aa: CASSPRTAWANTGELFF

v_call: TRBV3-1/TRBV3-2
clone_size: few
d_call: TRBD1
j_call: TRBJ1-1
cdr3_nt: TGTGCCAGCAGCCAAGGGACAGGGAACACTGAAGCTTTCTTT
cdr3_aa: CASSQGTGNTEAFF

v_call: TRBV19
clone_size: .
d_call: TRBD1
j_call: TRBJ1-6
cdr3_nt: TGTGCCAGTAGTAGACAGGGGGCCGGTTCACCCCTCCACTTT
cdr3_aa: CASSRQGAGSPLHF

v_call: TRBV12-3/TRBV12-4
clone_size: .
d_call: .
j_call: TRBJ1-4
cdr3_nt: TGTGCCAGCAGTTTAGACTCGGGTCTAAAACTGTTTTTT
cdr3_aa: CASSLDSGLKLFF

v_call: TRBV13
clone_size: .
d_call: .
j_call: TRBJ2-4
cdr3_nt: TGTGCCAGCAGCTTATACAGCCAAAACATTCAGTACTTC
cdr3_aa: CASSLYSQNIQYF

v_call: TRBV21-1
clone_size: .
d_call: .
j_call: TRBJ1-2
cdr3_nt: TGTGCCAGCAGCAAAGCGCGGGACGGGGTTTATGGCTACACCTTC
cdr3_aa: CASSKARDGVYGYTF

v_call: TRBV9
clone_size: .
d_call: .
j_call: TRBJ1-3
cdr3_nt: TGTGCCAGCAGTGACACCGGACAGAGCTCTGGAAACACCATATATTTT
cdr3_aa: CASSDTGQSSGNTIYF

v_call: TRBV6-5
clone_size: .
d_call: .
j_call: TRBJ1-1
cdr3_nt: TGTGCCAGCAGACCCACAGGGCTGAACACTGAAGCTTTCTTT
cdr3_aa: CASRPTGLNTEAFF

v_call: TRBV14
clone_size: .
d_call: .
j_call: TRBJ2-5
cdr3_nt: TGTGCCAGCAGCCAAACCCACTCTACCATCCCGCGGGCCCAGTACTTC
cdr3_aa: CASSQTHSTIPRAQYF

v_call: TRBV5-1
clone_size: .
d_call: .
j_call: TRBJ1-2
cdr3_nt: TGCGCCAGCAGCTTGGTGCAGGGAGGGGACTATGGCTACACCTTC
cdr3_aa: CASSLVQGGDYGYTF

v_call: TRBV27
clone_size: .
d_call: TRBD1
j_call: TRBJ1-1
cdr3_nt: TGTGCCAGCAGATGGGACAGTCAGAACACTGAAGCTTTCTTT
cdr3_aa: CASRWDSQNTEAFF

v_call: TRBV24-1
clone_size: .
d_call: .
j_call: TRBJ2-3
cdr3_nt: TGTGCCACTGGAGCGGAGTCCACAGATACGCAGTATTTT
cdr3_aa: CATGAESTDTQYF

v_call: TRBV7-2
clone_size: once
d_call: TRBD1
j_call: TRBJ1-5
cdr3_nt: TGTGCCAGCAGCTCGGCCGGGACAGGCAATCAGCCCCAGCATTTT
cdr3_aa: CASSSAGTGNQPQHF

v_call: TRBV27
clone_size: .
d_call: .
j_call: TRBJ1-5
cdr3_nt: TGTGCCAGCAGTTTGTCAGGGTATAGCAATCAGCCCCAGCATTTT
cdr3_aa: CASSLSGYSNQPQHF

v_call: TRBV5-4
clone_size: .
d_call: .
j_call: TRBJ2-1
cdr3_nt: TGTGCCAGCAGCTCCGAGTCGAGCTCCTACAATGAGCAGTTCTTC
cdr3_aa: CASSSESSSYNEQFF

v_call: TRBV6-5
clone_size: .
d_call: TRBD2
j_call: TRBJ2-3
cdr3_nt: TGTGCCAGCAGTCCGACTAGCGGACGCGATACGCAGTATTTT
cdr3_aa: CASSPTSGRDTQYF

v_call: TRBV25-1
clone_size: once
d_call: TRBD1
j_call: TRBJ2-5
cdr3_nt: TGTGCCAGCAGTAGATGGGGACAGGGAATTTCGGAGACCCAGTACTTC
cdr3_aa: CASSRWGQGISETQYF

v_call: TRBV24-1
clone_size: .
d_call: .
j_call: TRBJ2-2
cdr3_nt: TGTGCCACCAGTGACATAGGGGGCGGGGAGCTGTTTTTT
cdr3_aa: CATSDIGGGELFF